This TCR beta chain was recovered during a study of shared clonotypes between healthy human individuals. Study-level results: A limitation of the genetic and exposure-history diversity represented arose from few donors. What naive subsets generally showed was a larger estimated richness than memory subsets showed.

This clone has only one observation. The antigen is unknown. V lost 7 bases and J 3 bases, leaving 16 bases between the germline ends. This CDR3 is 14 amino acids long. Germline V gives CDR1 MNHEY, CDR2 SVGAGI. Method: immunoSEQ multiplex PCR; TCRdb's copy keeps in-frame clones and lacks some. Found here are 2 million to 2.5 million clones, approximately 93% of them singletons; the top ten hold about 0.39%. This clonotype was sampled from a man younger than 35 in good health. Some clones in this sample may be carry-over from other donors' samples. The chain employs TRBV6-5 and TRBJ2-7, with D possibly TRBD2 on 7 matching bases. Sequenced: naive CD4+ T cells from PBMCs. Subset here: CD45RA+ positively selected. CDR3 sequence reads: CASTKTGGFYEQYF. The CDR3 DNA is TGTGCCAGCACCAAAACGGGGGGCTTCTACGAGCAGTACTTC.